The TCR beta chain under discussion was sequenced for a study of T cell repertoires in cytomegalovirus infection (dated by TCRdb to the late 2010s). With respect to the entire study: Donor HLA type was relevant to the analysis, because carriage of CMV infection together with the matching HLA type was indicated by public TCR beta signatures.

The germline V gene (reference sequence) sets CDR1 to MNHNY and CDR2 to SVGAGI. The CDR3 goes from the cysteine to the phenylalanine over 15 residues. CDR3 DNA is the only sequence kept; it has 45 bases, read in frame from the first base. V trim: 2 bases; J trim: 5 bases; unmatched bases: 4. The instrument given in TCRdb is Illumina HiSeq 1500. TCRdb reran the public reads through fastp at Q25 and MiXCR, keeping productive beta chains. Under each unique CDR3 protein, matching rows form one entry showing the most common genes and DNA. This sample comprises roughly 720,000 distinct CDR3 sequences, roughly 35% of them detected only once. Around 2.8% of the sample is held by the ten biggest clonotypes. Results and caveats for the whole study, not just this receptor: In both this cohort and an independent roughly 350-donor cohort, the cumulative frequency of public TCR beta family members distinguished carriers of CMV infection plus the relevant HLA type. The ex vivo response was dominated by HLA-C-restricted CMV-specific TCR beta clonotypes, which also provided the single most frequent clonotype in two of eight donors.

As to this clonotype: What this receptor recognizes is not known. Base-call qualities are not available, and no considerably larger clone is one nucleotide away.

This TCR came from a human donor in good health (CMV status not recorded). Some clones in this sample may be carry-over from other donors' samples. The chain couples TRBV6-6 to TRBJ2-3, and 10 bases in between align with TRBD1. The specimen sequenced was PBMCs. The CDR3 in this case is CASSYRQGAGDTQYF. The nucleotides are TGTGCCAGCAGTTACCGACAGGGGGCCGGAGATACGCAGTATTTT.